This T cell receptor (beta chain) was retrieved from a study of early T cells in non-severe SARS-CoV-2 infection. On the study more broadly: Investigators sequenced bulk RNA drawn from unsorted whole blood, and chains remained unpaired. Regarding the study as a whole: The VDJdb matching leaned toward anti-spike CD8 responses and overlooked private and CD4 specificities.

Researchers attached unique molecular identifiers to individual cDNA molecules. MiXCR was run by TCRdb on the 5' RACE reads, yielding one entry per CDR3 protein. The sample lists some 91,000 distinct CDR3 sequences; 13% were seen once. The germline V gene has CDR1 DFQATT and CDR2 SNEGSKA (reference sequence). The CDR3 consists of 20 residues. J gave up 5 bases and V 2 bases, and 20 bases lay outside the gene matches. About this clonotype itself: The antigen remains undetermined.

Sample: whole blood. The TCR was taken from an adult who was a healthcare worker with PCR-confirmed SARS-CoV-2 infection or an uninfected control (not recorded which). V and J are TRBV20-1 and TRBJ1-4; TRBD1 aligns across 10 bases. As DNA, the CDR3 is TGCAGTGCTAGATTCGGAGTAGACAGGGGGCGATTCCCCTCCAATGAAAAACTGTTTTTT. This sequence encodes CSARFGVDRGRFPSNEKLFF.